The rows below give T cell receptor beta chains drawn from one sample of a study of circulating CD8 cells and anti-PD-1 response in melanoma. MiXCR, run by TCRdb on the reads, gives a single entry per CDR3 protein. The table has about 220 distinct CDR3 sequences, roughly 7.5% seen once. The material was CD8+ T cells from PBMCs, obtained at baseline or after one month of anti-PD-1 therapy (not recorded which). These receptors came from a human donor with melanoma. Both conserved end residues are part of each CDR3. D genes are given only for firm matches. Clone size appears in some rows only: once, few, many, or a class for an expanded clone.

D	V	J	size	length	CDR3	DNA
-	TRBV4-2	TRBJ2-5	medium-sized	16	CASSQDGQGRGETQYF	TGTGCCAGCAGCCAAGATGGGCAGGGACGGGGAGAGACCCAGTACTTC
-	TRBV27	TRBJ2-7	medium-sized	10	CASRGYEQYF	TGTGCCAGCAGGGGATACGAGCAGTACTTC
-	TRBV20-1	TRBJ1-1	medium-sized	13	CSAPWEANTEAFF	TGCAGTGCCCCCTGGGAGGCGAACACTGAAGCTTTCTTT
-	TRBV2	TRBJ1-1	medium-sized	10	CASSALGAFF	TGTGCCAGCAGCGCCTTAGGGGCTTTCTTT
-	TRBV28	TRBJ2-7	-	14	CASSARQVLYEQYF	TGTGCCAGCAGTGCGCGACAGGTTCTCTACGAGCAGTACTTC
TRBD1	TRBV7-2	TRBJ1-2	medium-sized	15	CASSYGTASNYGYTF	TGTGCCAGCAGCTACGGGACAGCTTCTAACTATGGCTACACCTTC
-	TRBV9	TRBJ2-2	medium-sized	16	CASSDLGGGDTGELFF	TGTGCCAGCAGCGACCTCGGCGGGGGCGACACCGGGGAGCTGTTTTTT
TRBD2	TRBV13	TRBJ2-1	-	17	CASSPTGTSGTYNEQFF	TGTGCCAGCAGCCCTACCGGGACTAGCGGGACCTACAATGAGCAGTTCTTC
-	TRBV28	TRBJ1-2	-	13	CASSLSRGYGYTF	TGTGCCAGCAGTTTATCCAGAGGCTATGGCTACACCTTC
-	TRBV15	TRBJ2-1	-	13	CATSIAGTVEQFF	TGTGCCACCAGCATAGCAGGGACGGTTGAGCAGTTCTTC
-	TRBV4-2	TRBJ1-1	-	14	CASSQDLGLYEAFF	TGTGCCAGCAGCCAAGATTTAGGACTTTATGAAGCTTTCTTT
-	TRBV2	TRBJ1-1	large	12	CASSEERAEAFF	TGTGCCAGCAGTGAAGAAAGGGCTGAAGCTTTCTTT
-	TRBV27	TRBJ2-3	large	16	CASSFGWGRGTDTQYF	TGTGCCAGCAGTTTTGGCTGGGGACGTGGCACAGATACGCAGTATTTT
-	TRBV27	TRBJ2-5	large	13	CASSLRRQETQYF	TGTGCCAGCAGTTTACGTCGACAAGAGACCCAGTACTTC
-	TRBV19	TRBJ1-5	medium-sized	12	CASSMGTEPEHF	TGTGCCAGTAGTATGGGTACAGAACCGGAACATTTT
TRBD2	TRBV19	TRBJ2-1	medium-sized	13	CASSMGLRNEQFF	TGTGCCAGTAGTATGGGACTAAGGAATGAGCAGTTCTTC
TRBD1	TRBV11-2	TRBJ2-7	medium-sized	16	CASRGKQGIFAYEQYF	TGTGCCAGCAGGGGAAAACAGGGGATTTTCGCCTACGAGCAGTACTTC
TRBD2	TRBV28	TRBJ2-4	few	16	CASSLSSGGAKNIQYF	TGTGCCAGCAGTTTATCCAGCGGGGGAGCCAAAAACATTCAGTACTTC
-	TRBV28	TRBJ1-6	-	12	CASTAPRGPLHF	TGTGCCAGCACCGCGCCTAGGGGTCCCCTCCACTTT
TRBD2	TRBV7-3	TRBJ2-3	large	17	CASSLWASGGLTDTQYF	TGTGCCAGCAGCTTATGGGCTAGCGGGGGCCTCACAGATACGCAGTATTTT
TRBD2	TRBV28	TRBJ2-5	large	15	CASLPGEGRLKTQYF	TGTGCCAGCCTACCCGGGGAGGGGCGCTTAAAGACCCAGTACTTC
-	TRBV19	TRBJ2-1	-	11	CASSIAGTTFF	TGTGCCAGTAGTATCGCGGGGACCACCTTCTTC
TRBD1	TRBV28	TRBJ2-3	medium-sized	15	CASSLDRVGTDTQYF	TGTGCCAGCAGCCTTGACAGGGTCGGCACAGATACGCAGTATTTT
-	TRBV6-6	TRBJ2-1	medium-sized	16	CASSYSSGSSYNEQFF	TGTGCCAGCAGTTACTCTAGCGGCAGCTCCTACAATGAGCAGTTCTTC
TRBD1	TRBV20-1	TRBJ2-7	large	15	CSARDTGELSYEQYF	TGCAGTGCTAGAGACACAGGGGAATTGTCCTACGAGCAGTACTTC
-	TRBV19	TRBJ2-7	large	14	CASSSTGGSYEQYF	TGTGCCAGTAGTTCGACCGGGGGCTCCTACGAGCAGTACTTC
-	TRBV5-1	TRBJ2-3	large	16	CASSGSGGATIDTQYF	TGCGCCAGCAGTGGGAGTGGGGGCGCAACGATAGATACGCAGTATTTT
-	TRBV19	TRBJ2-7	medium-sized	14	CASRPGQGSYEQYF	TGTGCCAGTAGGCCAGGGCAGGGCTCCTACGAGCAGTACTTC
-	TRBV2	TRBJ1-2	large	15	CASRVRGPTNYGYTF	TGTGCCAGCAGAGTAAGGGGACCTACTAACTATGGCTACACCTTC
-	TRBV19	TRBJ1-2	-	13	CASSRRAGYGYTF	TGTGCCAGTAGTAGGAGAGCCGGCTATGGCTACACCTTC
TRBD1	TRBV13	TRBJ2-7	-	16	CASSGTTGPKAYEQYF	TGCGCCAGCAGCGGAACGACAGGGCCCAAAGCCTACGAGCAGTACTTC
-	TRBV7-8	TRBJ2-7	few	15	CASSPVQLGSYEQYF	TGTGCCAGCAGCCCGGTCCAGCTGGGTTCCTACGAGCAGTACTTC
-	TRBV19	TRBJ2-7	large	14	CATSSTGGIHEQYF	TGTGCCACCTCCTCGACTGGGGGTATTCACGAGCAGTACTTC
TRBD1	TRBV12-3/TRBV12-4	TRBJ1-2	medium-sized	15	CASGFLTGAEYGYTF	TGTGCCAGCGGATTTTTGACAGGGGCCGAGTATGGCTACACCTTC
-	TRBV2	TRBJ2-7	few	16	CASSEAEDTTSYEQYF	TGTGCCAGCAGTGAAGCGGAGGACACCACCTCCTACGAGCAGTACTTC
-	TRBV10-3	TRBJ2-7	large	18	CAISENSDHREPTYEQYF	TGTGCCATCAGTGAGAATTCGGACCACAGGGAGCCTACCTACGAGCAGTACTTC
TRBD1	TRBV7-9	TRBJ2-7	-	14	CASSSPGTGNEQYF	TGTGCCAGCAGCTCCCCCGGGACAGGGAACGAGCAGTACTTC
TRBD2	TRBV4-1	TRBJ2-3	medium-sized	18	CASSQRGPLTGGHDTQYF	TGCGCCAGCAGCCAAAGGGGTCCTCTTACGGGGGGGCACGATACGCAGTATTTT
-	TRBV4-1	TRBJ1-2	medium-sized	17	CASSPRDIATINYGYTF	TGCGCCAGCAGCCCCCGGGACATAGCTACAATTAACTATGGCTACACCTTC
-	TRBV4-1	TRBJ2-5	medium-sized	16	CASSQVGRSDPGTQYF	TGCGCCAGCAGCCAAGTGGGACGGAGTGACCCAGGAACCCAGTACTTC
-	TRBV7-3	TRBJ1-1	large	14	CASSLYGSHTEAFF	TGTGCCAGCAGCTTGTATGGTAGTCACACTGAAGCTTTCTTT
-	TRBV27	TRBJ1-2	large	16	CATSKGSAGPNYGYTF	TGTGCCACCTCTAAAGGGAGCGCGGGCCCAAACTATGGCTACACCTTC
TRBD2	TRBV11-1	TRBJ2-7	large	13	CASSLGGSYEQYF	TGTGCCAGCAGCTTAGGCGGGAGCTACGAGCAGTACTTC
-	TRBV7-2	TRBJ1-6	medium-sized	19	CASSLYPRAESSYNSPLHF	TGTGCCAGCAGCTTATACCCCCGGGCGGAGAGCTCCTATAATTCACCCCTCCACTTT
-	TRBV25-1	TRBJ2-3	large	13	CASSEDITDTQYF	TGTGCCAGCAGTGAGGACATCACAGATACGCAGTATTTT
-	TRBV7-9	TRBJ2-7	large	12	CASSLVPYEQYF	TGTGCCAGCAGCTTAGTGCCATACGAGCAGTACTTC
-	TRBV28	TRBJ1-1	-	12	CASRADLLEAFF	TGTGCCAGCAGGGCCGACCTCCTCGAAGCTTTCTTT
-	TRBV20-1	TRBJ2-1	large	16	CSASGGVTSSYNEQFF	TGCAGTGCTTCGGGCGGGGTTACTAGCTCCTACAATGAGCAGTTCTTC
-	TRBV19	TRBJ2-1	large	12	CASSIGWTEQFF	TGTGCCAGTAGTATTGGTTGGACTGAGCAGTTCTTC
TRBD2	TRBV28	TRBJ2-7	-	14	CASSLLAGAYEQYF	TGTGCCAGCAGTTTACTAGCGGGAGCCTACGAGCAGTACTTC
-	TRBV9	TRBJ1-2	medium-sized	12	CASSVEERTYLF	TGTGCCAGCAGCGTCGAAGAGAGGACTTACCTCTTC
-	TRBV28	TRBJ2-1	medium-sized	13	CASMRGAYNEQFF	TGTGCCAGCATGAGGGGCGCATACAATGAGCAGTTCTTC
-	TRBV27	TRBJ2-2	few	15	CASSYSFINTGELFF	TGTGCCAGCAGTTATAGCTTTATCAACACCGGGGAGCTGTTTTTT
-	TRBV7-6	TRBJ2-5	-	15	CASSLARVPVETQYF	TGTGCCAGCAGCTTAGCGCGGGTTCCGGTAGAGACCCAGTACTTC
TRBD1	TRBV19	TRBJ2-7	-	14	CASSMTGGVYEQYF	TGTGCCAGTAGTATGACAGGGGGAGTCTACGAGCAGTACTTC
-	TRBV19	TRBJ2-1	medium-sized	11	CASSISGEQFF	TGTGCCAGTAGTATAAGCGGTGAGCAGTTCTTC
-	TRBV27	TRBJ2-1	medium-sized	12	CASSPSYNEQFF	TGTGCCAGCAGTCCATCCTACAATGAGCAGTTCTTC
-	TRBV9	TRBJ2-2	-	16	CASSDLGGGDTGEPFF	TGTGCCAGCAGCGACCTCGGCGGGGGCGACACCGGGGAGCCGTTTTTT
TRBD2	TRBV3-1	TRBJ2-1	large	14	CASSPGLAGFEQFF	TGTGCCAGCAGCCCGGGACTAGCGGGGTTTGAGCAGTTCTTC